This TCR beta chain was obtained from a study of blood T cell repertoires in COVID-19. Study background: Spain, Italy and the United States supplied samples that represented acute and convalescent COVID-19. PBMCs, B-cell-depleted T cells, or T cells provided the cDNA or gDNA that made up the material.

This CDR3 spans 16 amino acids. Per the germline V gene, CDR1 is SGHTA and CDR2 is FQGNSA. V dropped 4 bases and J dropped 12 bases, with 24 bases sitting between them. In the original processing: Reference gene primers were amplified, and this amplification served to estimate nucleated cell counts. Measured with immunoSEQ multiplex PCR; TCRdb has only the in-frame clones, and not every one. The D gene and trimming were derived from the DNA, and the V and J assignments and clone size from that table. The table has about 74,000 clones, almost 85% seen once. The chain is built from TRBV7-2 and TRBJ1-4; D unclear. This sequence originates from a man between 65 and 85 years old with acute or convalescent COVID-19. The sample was peripheral blood. The CDR3 sequence: CASSSTLHGPPEQLFF. The CDR3 DNA sequence: TGTGCCAGCAGCTCAACCCTACATGGGCCCCCCGAACAACTGTTTTTT.